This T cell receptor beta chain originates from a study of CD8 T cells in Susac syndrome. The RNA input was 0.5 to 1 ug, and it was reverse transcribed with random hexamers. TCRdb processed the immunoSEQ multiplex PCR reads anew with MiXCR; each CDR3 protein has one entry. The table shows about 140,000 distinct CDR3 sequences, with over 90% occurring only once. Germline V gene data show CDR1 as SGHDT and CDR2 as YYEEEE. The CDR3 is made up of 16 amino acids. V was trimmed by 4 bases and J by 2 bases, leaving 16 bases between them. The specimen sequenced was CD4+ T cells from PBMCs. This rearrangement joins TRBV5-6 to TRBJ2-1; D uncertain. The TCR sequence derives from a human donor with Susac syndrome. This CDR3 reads CASSRWTDSPYNEQFF. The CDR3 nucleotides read TGTGCCAGCAGCCGATGGACGGATTCCCCCTACAATGAGCAGTTCTTC.